This T cell receptor (beta chain) came from a study of T cells after yellow fever vaccination (dated by TCRdb to about 2019). The study in broad terms: The SMART-Seq v4 Ultra Low Input RNA kit was used to prepare libraries from fractions with low cell numbers. Blood was drawn at multiple timepoints before and after primary and secondary immunization, with bulk PBMC replicates and cell subsets isolated. Two healthy male donors, one aged 18 to 29 and one aged 30 to 39 years, were included in the cohort. To follow T-cell clones before and after primary and booster YFV17D yellow fever vaccination, bulk TCR alpha and beta repertoires were sequenced over time. Summary of the overall study and its limitations: The secondary T-cell response was found to be weaker but faster than the primary response, with a peak reached on day 5 rather than on day 15. Because only a couple of donors were included in the study, the extent to which the findings can be generalized is limited. Most clones expanded after primary vaccination were re-detected after the booster (about 95% of CD4 and roughly 85% of CD8), suggesting broad memory maintenance. A small share of clonotypes was detected in both CD4 and CD8 compartments, with the overlap likely arising from convergent recombination. Computational filtering was needed because FACS-sorted repertoires could contain abundant contaminating clonotypes from the bulk population.

The meaning of the sample's treatment or condition label: live attenuated yellow fever vaccine strain. A standard Ficoll-Paque protocol was used to isolate PBMCs from peripheral blood. Dynabeads CD4 and CD8 positive selection kits were used to isolate the CD4 and CD8 T-cell fractions. TriZol was used to extract RNA from bulk PBMCs, from CD4 and CD8 fractions, and from dextramer-positive and dextramer-negative fractions. Trimmed from V: 4 bases; trimmed from J: 4 bases; junction bases lacking a gene match: 5. CDR1 SGHTA and CDR2 FQGNSA are derived from the germline V gene. The CDR3 covers 16 residues, taking in both the cysteine and the phenylalanine. Left in the record is the CDR3 DNA by itself, 48 bases read in frame from the first base. This clonotype was picked up a small number of times. Its recognized antigen is unknown. No much larger clone is present one base from it, and per-base qualities are unavailable.

TCR cDNA was made using 5'RACE template switching, a step that added a universal primer site and unique molecular identifiers. cDNA synthesis was primed from both the TCR alpha and TCR beta constant segments. Library amplification used two PCR steps, and the second PCR step added sample barcodes and sequencing adapters. Sequencing of the libraries was done on either Illumina HiSeq 2500 (2x100 bp) or NovaSeq (2x150 bp). The study's processing was this. MIGEC was used to demultiplex reads and collapse the reads into UMI consensus sequences, and MiXCR was used for V(D)J alignment. Vaccine-responding clonotypes were identified with edgeR using replicate PBMC samples, with FDR below 0.01 and a log2 fold change above 5 up to day 15 being required. CD4 or CD8 identity was assigned to each bulk clonotype according to whether the clonotype was present at higher abundance in the sequenced CD4 repertoire or the sequenced CD8 repertoire. TCRdb's own reprocessing of the public reads used fastp at Q25 and MiXCR and kept productive beta chains. Entries that share a CDR3 protein sequence are merged under the most common genes and DNA. TCRdb's processing, not the authors' own work, is the source of the V and J calls. The sample table lists 170,000 or so distinct CDR3 sequences, approximately 6.2% of them with a count of one. Roughly 3% of the sample rests with the top ten.

The specimen was CD4+ T cells sorted from PBMCs, collected on the day of the first yellow fever vaccination. The chain uses TRBV7-2 and TRBJ2-1; 12 of the junction bases match TRBD2. The TCR comes from a man aged 18 to 35 who received the YFV17D yellow fever vaccine. The nucleotide sequence reads TGTGCCAGCAGCTGGGCTAGCGGGGGGGCGTACAATGAGCAGTTCTTC. This is translated as CASSWASGGAYNEQFF.